This T cell receptor beta chain was profiled in a study of blood T cells in healthy people across ages. Regarding the study as a whole: Older age went with lower TCR beta diversity per million T cells, in a roughly linear way. Whereas aged donors had fewer naive CD4+ cells, long-lived donors had more of them and higher diversity.

It was with a sample-barcoded 5' primer and a J-beta primer mix that a second PCR of about 6 to 12 cycles was run. TCRdb fed the 5' RACE reads into MiXCR, producing one record per CDR3 protein. This sample yields fewer than 900,000 distinct CDR3 sequences, of which 40% to 45% are seen a single time; roughly 19% belongs to the top ten. Isolation recovered at least 6.5 million PBMCs from every sample. With each sample, at least 5 micrograms of total RNA were extracted. In germline, CDR1 is SGDLS, CDR2 YYNGEE. The CDR3 is 13 amino acids. V was trimmed by 0 bases and J by 9 bases, leaving 12 bases between them. In the case of this clonotype: Antigen specificity is unknown.

This chain joins TRBV9 and TRBJ1-1; TRBD1 might be the D (5 bases). This receptor was taken from a woman aged 55-69 years in good health. Specimen: blood. This chain's CDR3 is CASSVAGRDKAFF. The DNA for the CDR3 is TGTGCCAGCAGCGTAGCTGGCAGGGATAAAGCTTTCTTT.